The next 21 T cell receptor beta chains were all read from a single sample in a study of T cell repertoires in cytomegalovirus infection. TCRdb called the reads again in MiXCR, with one record for every CDR3 protein. The sample holds 310,000 or so distinct CDR3 sequences, roughly 15% seen once. Sequenced material: PBMCs. Every receptor here comes from a human donor in good health (CMV status not recorded). Some clones in this sample may be carry-over from other donors' samples.

This clonotype was picked up a small number of times. The chain employs TRBV6-6 and TRBJ2-7; no clear D gene. The CDR3 has 15 amino acids. The germline gives CDR1 MNHNY, CDR2 SVGAGI (reference sequence). The V and J ends lost 6 bases and 0 bases respectively, with 15 bases between them. The CDR3 spells CASRTTEISSYEQYF. CDR3 sequence (DNA): TGTGCCAGCAGAACAACAGAGATAAGCTCCTACGAGCAGTACTTC.

This clonotype has a handful of counts. The chain employs TRBV6-6 and TRBJ1-6; possible D gene TRBD1, 5 bases. This CDR3 is 14 amino acids long. V lost 10 bases and J lost 0, with 10 bases in between. Germline CDR1 and CDR2: MNHNY and SVGAGI (reference sequence). The chain's CDR3 is CATGEDSYNSPLHF. CDR3 DNA sequence: TGTGCCACGGGGGAGGACTCCTATAATTCACCCCTCCACTTT.

This clonotype was detected only a few times. This chain uses TRBV28 with TRBJ2-7, with 7 bases aligning to TRBD1. Germline CDR1 MDHEN, CDR2 SYDVKM. After removal of 6 bases from V and 3 bases from J, the junction contained 5 bases not matched to a gene. The CDR3 totals 13 residues. CDR3 nucleotide sequence: TGTGCCAGCAGAACAGGGGAGTTCTACGAGCAGTACTTC. This sequence encodes CASRTGEFYEQYF.

In its sample, this clonotype was seen a few times. The chain links TRBV24-1 to TRBJ2-3, with 7 bases lining up with TRBD2. V lost 6 bases to trimming and J lost 0 bases; unmatched junction nucleotides: 5. The CDR3 has 15 residues. Per germline, CDR1 KGHDR and CDR2 SFDVKD. Written as DNA, the CDR3 is TGTGCCACCAGTCTTAGCGGGCTTAGCACAGATACGCAGTATTTT. Its protein product is CATSLSGLSTDTQYF.

This clonotype has at least ten counts. The chain is built from TRBV19 and TRBJ2-1; 7 nucleotides line up with TRBD1. CDR3 length: 21 amino acids. The germline V gene encodes CDR1 LNHDA and CDR2 SQIVND (reference sequence). Losses at the gene ends were 6 bases for V and 1 base for J; bases not matched to a gene: 24. CDR3 nucleotide sequence: TGTGCCAGTAGCCCCATGACAGGGATTTCGTTTATCAAGGCTTCCTACAATGAGCAGTTCTTC. It yields the protein CASSPMTGISFIKASYNEQFF. Full variable domain (outside the CDR3, taken from reference TRBV19 and TRBJ2-1): DGGITQSPKYLFRKEGQNVTLSCEQNLNHDAMYWYRQDPGQGLRLIYYSQIVNDFQKGDIAEGYSVSREKKESFPLTVTSAQKNPTAFYLCASSPMTGISFIKASYNEQFFGPGTRLTVL.

The chain recombines TRBV5-6 with TRBJ2-1, with D hard to call. The CDR3 length is 12 residues. Germline CDR1 reads SGHDT; CDR2 reads YYEEEE. Trimming took off 3 bases at V and 10 bases at J, with 11 bases between the two ends. CDR3 in DNA: TGTGCCAGCAGCTCCGACACCCTAGAGCAGTTCTTC. Residues: CASSSDTLEQFF.

This rearrangement joins TRBV6-1 to TRBJ2-6, with D hard to call. Trimming pared 11 bases from V and 0 bases from J, leaving 5 bases between. The length of the CDR3 is 12 residues. The V gene's germline CDR1 is MNHNS and CDR2 SASEGT. CDR3 in DNA: TGTGCCGGAAACTCTGGGGCCAACGTCCTGACTTTC. Translating it yields CAGNSGANVLTF.

The chain uses TRBV4-3 and TRBJ1-3; 8 bases map to TRBD1. In germline, CDR1 is LGHNA, CDR2 YSLEER. After removal of 4 bases from V and 4 bases from J, the junction contained 6 bases not matched to a gene. The CDR3 consists of 15 residues. The CDR3 coding sequence is TGCGCCAGCAGCCCCGGGACAGGATTCGGAAACACCATATATTTT. This translates into CASSPGTGFGNTIYF.

The genes are TRBV5-1 and TRBJ1-5; D perhaps matches TRBD1 (6 bases). There are 15 residues in the CDR3. V was cut by 1 base and J by 1 base, with 9 bases left in between. Germline values: CDR1 SGHRS, CDR2 YFSETQ. The CDR3 nucleotides are TGCGCCAGCAGCTTGACCGGACAGAGCAATCAGCCCCAGCATTTT. Translation gives CASSLTGQSNQPQHF.

At least ten counts were recorded for this clonotype. The chain joins TRBV7-2 to TRBJ1-4, with unresolved D. CDR1 SGHTA and CDR2 FQGNSA come from the germline V gene. The CDR3 length is 14 residues. V was clipped by 0 bases and J by 4 bases, with 6 bases between them. CDR3 in amino acids: CASSLAGNNEKLFF. The CDR3 DNA follows: TGTGCCAGCAGCTTAGCGGGGAATAATGAAAAACTGTTTTTT.

CDR3: CSARDRAFSYSYNSPLHF. The CDR3 DNA is TGCAGTGCTAGGGACAGGGCCTTCTCATACTCCTATAATTCACCCCTCCACTTT. This chain connects TRBV20-1 to TRBJ1-6, with 8 bases that match TRBD1. In germline, CDR1 is DFQATT, CDR2 SNEGSKA (reference sequence). V lost 3 bases to trimming and J lost 0 bases; unmatched junction nucleotides: 10. The CDR3 length is 18 residues.

The chain is built from TRBV7-2 and TRBJ2-1; TRBD2 agrees at 8 bases. This CDR3 region has 17 residues. CDR1 is SGHTA and CDR2 is FQGNSA in the germline V gene. V lost 7 bases, J lost 6 bases, and 17 bases stayed unmatched. CDR3 residues: CASNLGAGAPRVNEQFF. The CDR3 nucleotides read TGTGCCAGCAACCTCGGAGCGGGGGCCCCCAGGGTCAATGAGCAGTTCTTC. Looking up the rest from reference TRBV7-2 and TRBJ2-1 gives the full variable domain: GAGVSQSPSNKVTEKGKDVELRCDPISGHTALYWYRQSLGQGLEFLIYFQGNSAPDKSGLPSDRFSAERTGGSVSTLTIQRTQQEDSAVYLCASNLGAGAPRVNEQFFGPGTRLTVL.

V is TRBV15 and J is TRBJ2-1, with D possibly matching TRBD1 (5 bases). V was clipped by 1 base and J by 8 bases, with 12 bases between them. CDR3 length: 14 amino acids. Germline CDR1 reads LNHNV; CDR2 reads YYDKDF (reference sequence). The DNA of the CDR3 is TGTGCCACCAGCAGAGGTCAGGGTGACGATGAGCAGTTCTTC. Protein: CATSRGQGDDEQFF.

This clonotype was detected only a few times. One end of the junction is discordant with germline, which a read error may explain. The gene calls are TRBV29-1 and TRBJ1-1, with D possibly matching TRBD1 (6 bases). This CDR3 has 13 residues. From germline, CDR1 is SQVTM and CDR2 ANQGSEA. The CDR3 loop reads CSVAGALNAEAFF. The CDR3 coding sequence is TGCAGCGTGGCAGGGGCCCTGAACGCTGAAGCTTTCTTT.

This clonotype was picked up many times. This rearrangement joins TRBV27 to TRBJ1-5, with D perhaps matching TRBD1 (5 bases). Germline V gives CDR1 MNHEY, CDR2 SMNVEV (reference sequence). V was cut by 7 bases and J by 2 bases, with 15 bases left in between. CDR3 length: 15 amino acids. In DNA, the CDR3 is TGTGCCAGCACCTCCCGGGGGGAAGGCAATCAGCCCCAGCATTTT. Residues: CASTSRGEGNQPQHF.

In this sample, this clonotype turned up many times. V usage is TRBV7-2 and J usage is TRBJ2-1, with TRBD1 matching over 10 bases. V shed 5 bases, J shed 6 bases, and the junction held 4 bases outside the gene matches. Germline-derived CDR1 and CDR2 are SGHTA and FQGNSA. The length of the CDR3 is 14 residues. The CDR3 region has the DNA TGTGCCAGCAGCACGGGACAGGGGTTCAATGAGCAGTTCTTC. Protein product: CASSTGQGFNEQFF.

This clonotype was detected only a few times. This chain uses TRBV12-3 or TRBV12-4 with TRBJ1-1; possibly TRBD1 for D (5 bases). The CDR3 is made up of 14 amino acids. Between the trimmed V and J ends, which lost 1 base and 4 bases, there was a span of 10 bases. CDR3 DNA: TGTGCCAGCAGTTTAGGGGGGGTATTCACTGAAGCTTTCTTT. Its protein product is CASSLGGVFTEAFF.

In this sample, this clonotype turned up many times. The chain couples TRBV12-3 or TRBV12-4 to TRBJ1-5, with 9 positions matching TRBD1. The CDR3 totals 16 residues. V gave up 5 bases and J gave up 2 bases; unmatched junction bases: 7. CDR3 protein: CASSPDRGGGNQPQHF. The CDR3 region has the DNA TGTGCCAGCAGTCCGGACAGGGGCGGAGGCAATCAGCCCCAGCATTTT.

Points on this clonotype: Its ends do not fully match the called genes, so a read error is possible. The CDR3 coding sequence is TGTGCCAGCAGCTTGGATTACGGGCTGGCTTTCTTT. This codes for CASSLDYGLAFF. This chain connects TRBV5-3 to TRBJ1-1; the D is unclear. TRBV5-3 is an open reading frame, and its role is uncertain. This CDR3 has 12 amino acids.

This clonotype was seen a handful of times. The V call is TRBV2, the J call TRBJ1-4; 8 nucleotides match TRBD1. This CDR3 comprises 13 residues. The ends lost 11 bases at V and 8 bases at J; junction bases unmatched: 10. Germline V gene sequence: CDR1 SNHLY, CDR2 FYNNEI. CDR3: CAGGAGGNEKLFF. CDR3 nucleotide sequence: TGTGCCGGTGGGGCAGGGGGCAACGAAAAACTGTTTTTT.

The chain uses TRBV6-6 and TRBJ1-1; D unresolved. V was clipped by 6 bases and J by 11 bases, with 13 bases between them. This CDR3 has 11 amino acids. Looked up from germline, CDR1 is MNHNY and CDR2 is SVGAGI (reference sequence). CDR3 in amino acids: CASREDGPAFF. The CDR3 DNA reads TGTGCCAGCAGGGAGGACGGCCCCGCTTTCTTT.